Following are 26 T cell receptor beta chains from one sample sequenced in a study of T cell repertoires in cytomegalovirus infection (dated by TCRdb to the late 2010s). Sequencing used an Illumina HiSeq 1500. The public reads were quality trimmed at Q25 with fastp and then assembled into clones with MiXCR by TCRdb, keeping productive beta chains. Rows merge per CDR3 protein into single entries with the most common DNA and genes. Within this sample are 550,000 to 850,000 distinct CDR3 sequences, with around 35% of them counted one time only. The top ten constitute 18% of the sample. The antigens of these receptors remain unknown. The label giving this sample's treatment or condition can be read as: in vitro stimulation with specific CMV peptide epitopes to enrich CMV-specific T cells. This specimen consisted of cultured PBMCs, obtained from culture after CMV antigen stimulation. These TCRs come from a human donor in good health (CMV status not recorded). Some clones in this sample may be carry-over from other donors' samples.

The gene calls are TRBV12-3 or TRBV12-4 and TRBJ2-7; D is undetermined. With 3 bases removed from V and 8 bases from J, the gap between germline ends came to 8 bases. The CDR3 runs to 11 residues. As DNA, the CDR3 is TGTGCCAGCAGTTTTAAGGTTAAGCAGTACTTC. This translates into CASSFKVKQYF.

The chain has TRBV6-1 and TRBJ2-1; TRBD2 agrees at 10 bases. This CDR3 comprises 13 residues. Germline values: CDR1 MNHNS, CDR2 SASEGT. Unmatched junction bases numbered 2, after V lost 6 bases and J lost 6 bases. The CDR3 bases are TGTGCCAGCAGGGGACTAGCGCGCAATGAGCAGTTCTTC. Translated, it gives CASRGLARNEQFF.

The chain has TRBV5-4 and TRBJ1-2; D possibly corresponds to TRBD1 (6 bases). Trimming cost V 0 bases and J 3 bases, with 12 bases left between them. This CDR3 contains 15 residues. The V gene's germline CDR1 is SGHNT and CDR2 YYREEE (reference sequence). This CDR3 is CASSLVGGAYYGYTF. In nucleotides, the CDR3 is TGTGCCAGCAGCTTGGTTGGGGGGGCGTACTATGGCTACACCTTC. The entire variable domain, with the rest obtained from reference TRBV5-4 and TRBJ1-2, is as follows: ETGVTQSPTHLIKTRGQQVTLRCSSQSGHNTVSWYQQALGQGPQFIFQYYREEENGRGNFPPRFSGLQFPNYSSELNVNALELDDSALYLCASSLVGGAYYGYTFGSGTRLTVV.

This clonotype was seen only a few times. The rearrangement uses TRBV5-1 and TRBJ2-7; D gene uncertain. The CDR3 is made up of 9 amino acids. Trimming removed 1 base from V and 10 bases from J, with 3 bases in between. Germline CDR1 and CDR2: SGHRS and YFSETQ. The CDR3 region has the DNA TGCGCCAGCAGCTTGAACCAGTACTTC. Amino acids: CASSLNQYF.

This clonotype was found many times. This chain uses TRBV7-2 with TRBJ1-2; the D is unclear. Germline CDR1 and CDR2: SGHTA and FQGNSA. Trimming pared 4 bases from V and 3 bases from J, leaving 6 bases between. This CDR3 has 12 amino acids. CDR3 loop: CASSYKYYGYTF. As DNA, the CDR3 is TGTGCCAGCAGCTACAAGTACTATGGCTACACCTTC.

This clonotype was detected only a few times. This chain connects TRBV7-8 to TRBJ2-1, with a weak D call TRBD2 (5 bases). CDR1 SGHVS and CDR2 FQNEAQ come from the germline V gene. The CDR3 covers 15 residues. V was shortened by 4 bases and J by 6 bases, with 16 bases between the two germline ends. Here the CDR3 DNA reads TGTGCCAGCAGCTCCCTTGCGGGTGCTGTCAATGAGCAGTTCTTC. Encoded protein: CASSSLAGAVNEQFF.

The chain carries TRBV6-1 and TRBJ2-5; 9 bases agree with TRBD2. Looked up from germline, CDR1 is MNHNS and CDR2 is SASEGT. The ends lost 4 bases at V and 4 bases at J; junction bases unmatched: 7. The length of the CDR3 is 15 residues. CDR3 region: CASSGPSSGIETQYF. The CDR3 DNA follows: TGTGCCAGCAGTGGCCCTTCTAGCGGGATAGAGACCCAGTACTTC.

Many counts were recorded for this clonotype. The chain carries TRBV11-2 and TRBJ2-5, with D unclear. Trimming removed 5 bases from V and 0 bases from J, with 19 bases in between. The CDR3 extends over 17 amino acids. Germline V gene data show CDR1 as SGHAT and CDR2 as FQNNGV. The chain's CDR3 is CASSPRWSPQYQETQYF. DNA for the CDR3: TGTGCCAGCAGCCCACGATGGTCCCCCCAGTACCAAGAGACCCAGTACTTC.

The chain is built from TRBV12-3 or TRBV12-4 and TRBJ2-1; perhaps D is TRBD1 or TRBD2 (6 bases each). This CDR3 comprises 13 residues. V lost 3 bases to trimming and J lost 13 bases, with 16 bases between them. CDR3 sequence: CASSFEGRGVQFF. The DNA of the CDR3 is TGTGCCAGCAGTTTTGAGGGAAGGGGGGTACAGTTCTTC.

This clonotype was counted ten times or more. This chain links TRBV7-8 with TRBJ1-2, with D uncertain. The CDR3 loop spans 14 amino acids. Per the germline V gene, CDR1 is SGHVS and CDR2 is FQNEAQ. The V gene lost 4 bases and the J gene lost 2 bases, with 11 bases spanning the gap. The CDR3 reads CASSSRAPNYGYTF. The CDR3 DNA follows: TGTGCCAGCAGCTCCAGAGCGCCAAACTATGGCTACACCTTC.

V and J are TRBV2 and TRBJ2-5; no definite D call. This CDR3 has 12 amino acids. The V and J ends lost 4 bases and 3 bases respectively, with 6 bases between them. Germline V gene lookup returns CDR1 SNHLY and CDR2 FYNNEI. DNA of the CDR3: TGTGCCAGCAGTGTCAGTAAAGAGACCCAGTACTTC. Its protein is CASSVSKETQYF. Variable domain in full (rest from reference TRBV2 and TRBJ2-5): EPEVTQTPSHQVTQMGQEVILRCVPISNHLYFYWYRQILGQKVEFLVSFYNNEISEKSEIFDDQFSVERPDGSNFTLKIRSTKLEDSAMYFCASSVSKETQYFGPGTRLLVL.

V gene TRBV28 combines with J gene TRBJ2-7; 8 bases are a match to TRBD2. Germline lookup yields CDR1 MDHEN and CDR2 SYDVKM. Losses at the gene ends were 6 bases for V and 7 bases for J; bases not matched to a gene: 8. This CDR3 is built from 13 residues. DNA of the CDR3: TGTGCCAGCAGCCGGGGGGGTTTAGGGGAGCAGTACTTC. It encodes CASSRGGLGEQYF.

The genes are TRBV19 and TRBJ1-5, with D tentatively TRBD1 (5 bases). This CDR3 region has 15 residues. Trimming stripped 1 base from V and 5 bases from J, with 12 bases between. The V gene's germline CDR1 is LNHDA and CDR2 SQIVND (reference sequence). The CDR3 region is CASSIVWGSDQPQHF. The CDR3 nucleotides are TGTGCCAGTAGTATAGTTTGGGGGAGCGATCAGCCCCAGCATTTT.

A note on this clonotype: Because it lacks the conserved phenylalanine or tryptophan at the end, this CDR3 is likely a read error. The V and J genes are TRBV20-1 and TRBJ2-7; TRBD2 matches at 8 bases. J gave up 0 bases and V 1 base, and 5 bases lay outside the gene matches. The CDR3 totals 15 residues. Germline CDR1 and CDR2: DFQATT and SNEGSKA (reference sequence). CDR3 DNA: TGCAGTGCTAGAGTGGTAGCGGGGAGCTCCTACGAGCAGTACTAC. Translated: CSARVVAGSSYEQYY.

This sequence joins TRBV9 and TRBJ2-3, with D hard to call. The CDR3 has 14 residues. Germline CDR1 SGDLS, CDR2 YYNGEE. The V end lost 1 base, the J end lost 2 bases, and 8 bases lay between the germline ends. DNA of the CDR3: TGTGCCAGCAGCGTATTGTCCAACACAGATACGCAGTATTTT. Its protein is CASSVLSNTDTQYF.

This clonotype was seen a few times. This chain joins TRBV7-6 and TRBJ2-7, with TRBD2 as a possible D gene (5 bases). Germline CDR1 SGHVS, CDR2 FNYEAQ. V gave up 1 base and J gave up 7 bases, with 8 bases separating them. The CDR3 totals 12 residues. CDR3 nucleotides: TGTGCCAGCAGCTTAGACGGGAATGAGCAGTACTTC. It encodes CASSLDGNEQYF.

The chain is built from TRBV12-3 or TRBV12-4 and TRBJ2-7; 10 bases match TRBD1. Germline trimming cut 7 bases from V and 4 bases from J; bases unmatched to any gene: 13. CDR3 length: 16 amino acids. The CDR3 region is CASTTSLTGGSYEQYF. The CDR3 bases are TGTGCCAGCACTACCTCTCTGACAGGGGGCAGTTACGAGCAGTACTTC.

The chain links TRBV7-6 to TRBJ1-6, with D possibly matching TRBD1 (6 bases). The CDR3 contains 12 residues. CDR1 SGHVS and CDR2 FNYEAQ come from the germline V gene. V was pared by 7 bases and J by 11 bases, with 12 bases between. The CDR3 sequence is CASTGQNAPLHF. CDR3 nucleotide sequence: TGTGCCAGCACCGGACAGAATGCACCCCTCCACTTT. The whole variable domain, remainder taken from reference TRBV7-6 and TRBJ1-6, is GAGVSQSPRYKVTKRGQDVALRCDPISGHVSLYWYRQALGQGPEFLTYFNYEAQQDKSGLPNDRFSAERPEGSISTLTIQRTEQRDSAMYRCASTGQNAPLHFGNGTRLTVT.

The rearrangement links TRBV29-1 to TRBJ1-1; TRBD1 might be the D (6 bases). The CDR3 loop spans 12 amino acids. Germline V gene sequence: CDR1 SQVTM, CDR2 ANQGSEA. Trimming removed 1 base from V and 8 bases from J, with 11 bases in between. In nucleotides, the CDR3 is TGCAGCGTTGAAGGACAGGAGGAAGAAGCTTTCTTT. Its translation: CSVEGQEEEAFF.

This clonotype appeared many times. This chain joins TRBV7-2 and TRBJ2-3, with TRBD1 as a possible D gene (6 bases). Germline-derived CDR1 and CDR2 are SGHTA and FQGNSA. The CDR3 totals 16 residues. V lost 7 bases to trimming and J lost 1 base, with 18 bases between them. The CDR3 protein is CASTFGVNRGTDTQYF. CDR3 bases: TGTGCCAGCACCTTTGGGGTTAACAGGGGCACAGATACGCAGTATTTT.

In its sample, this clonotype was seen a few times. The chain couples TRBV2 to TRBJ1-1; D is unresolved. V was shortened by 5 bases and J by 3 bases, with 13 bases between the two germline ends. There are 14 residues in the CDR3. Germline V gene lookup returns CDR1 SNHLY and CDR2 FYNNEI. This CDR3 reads CASSRPGGYTEAFF. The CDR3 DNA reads TGTGCCAGCAGTCGGCCGGGAGGGTACACTGAAGCTTTCTTT.

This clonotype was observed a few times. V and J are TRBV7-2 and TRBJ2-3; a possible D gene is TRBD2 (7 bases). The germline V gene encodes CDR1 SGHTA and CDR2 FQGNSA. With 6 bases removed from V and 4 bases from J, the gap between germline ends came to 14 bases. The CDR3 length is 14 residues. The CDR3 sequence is CASRRGGGPDTQYF. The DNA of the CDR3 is TGTGCCAGCAGGCGTGGGGGGGGCCCAGATACGCAGTATTTT.

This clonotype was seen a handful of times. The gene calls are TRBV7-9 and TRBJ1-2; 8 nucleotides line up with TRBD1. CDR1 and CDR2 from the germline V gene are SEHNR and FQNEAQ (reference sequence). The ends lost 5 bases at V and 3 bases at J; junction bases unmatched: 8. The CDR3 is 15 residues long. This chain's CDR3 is CASSARTGYDYGYTF. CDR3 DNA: TGTGCCAGCAGCGCAAGGACAGGGTACGACTATGGCTACACCTTC.

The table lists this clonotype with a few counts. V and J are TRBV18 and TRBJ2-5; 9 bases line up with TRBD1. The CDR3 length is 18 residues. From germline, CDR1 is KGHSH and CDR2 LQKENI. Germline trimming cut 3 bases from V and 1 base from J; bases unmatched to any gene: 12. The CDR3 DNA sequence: TGTGCCAGCTCACCGTCCGGGACAGGGCCGGATTTCCAAGAGACCCAGTACTTC. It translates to CASSPSGTGPDFQETQYF. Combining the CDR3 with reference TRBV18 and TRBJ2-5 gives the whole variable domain NAGVMQNPRHLVRRRGQEARLRCSPMKGHSHVYWYRQLPEEGLKFMVYLQKENIIDESGMPKERFSAEFPKEGPSILRIQQVVRGDSAAYFCASSPSGTGPDFQETQYFGPGTRLLVL.

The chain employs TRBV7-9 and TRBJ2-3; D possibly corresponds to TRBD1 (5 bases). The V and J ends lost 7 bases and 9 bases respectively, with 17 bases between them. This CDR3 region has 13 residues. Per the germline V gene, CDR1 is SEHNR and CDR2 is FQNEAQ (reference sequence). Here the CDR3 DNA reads TGTGCCAGCATGCTACAGGTTTCTAAGACGCAGTATTTT. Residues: CASMLQVSKTQYF.

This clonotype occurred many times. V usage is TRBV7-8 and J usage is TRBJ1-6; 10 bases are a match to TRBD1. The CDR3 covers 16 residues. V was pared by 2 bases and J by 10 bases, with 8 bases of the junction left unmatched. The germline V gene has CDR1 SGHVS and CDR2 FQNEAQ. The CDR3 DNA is TGTGCCAGCAGCTTATTTGGGACAGGGGTAATGTCACCCCTCCACTTT. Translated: CASSLFGTGVMSPLHF. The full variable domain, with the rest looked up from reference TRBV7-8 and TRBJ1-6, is GAGVSQSPRYKVAKRGQDVALRCDPISGHVSLFWYQQALGQGPEFLTYFQNEAQLDKSGLPSDRFFAERPEGSVSTLKIQRTQQEDSAVYLCASSLFGTGVMSPLHFGNGTRLTVT.